This entry lists 19 T cell receptor beta chains sequenced from one sample in a study of cytomegalovirus exposure and HLA in healthy donors. The PCR had 60 Vbeta and 13 Jbeta primers. Assay used: immunoSEQ multiplex PCR; TCRdb lists only in-frame clones, some missing. This table has some 130,000 clones, approximately 71% appearing once. The sequencing input was PBMCs. These TCRs come from a man aged 30 to 39 in good health and CMV-seronegative.

The V call is TRBV7-8, the J call TRBJ2-7; D is uncertain. From germline, CDR1 is SGHVS and CDR2 FQNEAQ. V shed 5 bases and J shed 6 bases, with 11 bases lying between them. The CDR3 sequence is 12 residues long. The CDR3 DNA is TGTGCCAGCAGCCCCTATTACGGCGAGCAGTACTTC. Protein sequence: CASSPYYGEQYF.

The chain is built from TRBV9 and TRBJ2-1; 12 positions match TRBD2. Germline lookup yields CDR1 SGDLS and CDR2 YYNGEE. The trim removed 2 bases at V and 4 bases at J, leaving 4 bases unmatched. The CDR3 totals 16 residues. CDR3 bases: TGTGCCAGCAGCGTCCCCGGGACTAGCGGGTACAATGAGCAGTTCTTC. Translated, it gives CASSVPGTSGYNEQFF.

The rearrangement uses TRBV4-1 and TRBJ2-5; 10 bases are shared with TRBD2. The V gene's germline CDR1 is MGHRA and CDR2 YSYEKL. J was trimmed by 1 base and V by 1 base; bases with no gene match: 9. This CDR3 contains 18 residues. The CDR3: CASSQGLAGTNFQETQYF. Here the CDR3 DNA reads TGCGCCAGCAGCCAAGGACTAGCGGGTACGAACTTCCAAGAGACCCAGTACTTC.

This clone was seen a handful of times. The V gene is TRBV2, the J gene TRBJ1-1; 7 bases align to TRBD1. The length of the CDR3 is 12 residues. Germline trimming cut 6 bases from V and 7 bases from J; bases unmatched to any gene: 5. Germline CDR1 and CDR2: SNHLY and FYNNEI. CDR3 protein: CASSPQGNEAFF. The CDR3 nucleotides are TGTGCCAGCAGCCCACAGGGGAATGAAGCTTTCTTT.

CDR3 in DNA: TGTGCCTGGAGTATCCTAGCGGGAGGGCGGGATGAGCAGTTCTTC. The encoded protein is CAWSILAGGRDEQFF. J is TRBJ2-1 and V is TRBV30; 12 bases are a match to TRBD2. V lost 2 bases, J lost 8 bases, and 7 bases stayed unmatched. From germline, CDR1 is GTSNPN and CDR2 SVGIG (reference sequence). CDR3 length: 15 residues.

The CDR3 region is CASSLDRSSGTGGYEQYF. The CDR3 coding sequence is TGTGCCAGCAGCTTAGATAGGTCGTCGGGGACAGGGGGCTATGAGCAGTACTTC. The V and J genes are TRBV11-2 and TRBJ2-7; 12 nucleotides line up with TRBD1. V shed 0 bases and J 7 bases; nucleotides not matched to a gene: 13. CDR1 and CDR2 from the germline V gene are SGHAT and FQNNGV. The CDR3 length is 18 residues.

This chain uses TRBV5-4 with TRBJ2-2; D call uncertain. CDR1 and CDR2 from the germline V gene are SGHNT and YYREEE (reference sequence). CDR3 length equals 17 residues. The V end was cut by 0 bases, the J end by 0 bases, with 12 bases between. CDR3 residues: CASSLVAPFTNTGELFF. The DNA of the CDR3 is TGTGCCAGCAGCTTGGTGGCACCCTTCACGAACACCGGGGAGCTGTTTTTT.

This CDR3 reads CASSLVINNEQFF. The CDR3 DNA follows: TGTGCCAGCAGCTTAGTTATAAACAATGAGCAGTTCTTC. The chain employs TRBV7-9 and TRBJ2-1; D remains unclear. Germline loops: CDR1 SEHNR, CDR2 FQNEAQ (reference sequence). The V and J ends lost 1 base and 5 bases respectively, with 6 bases between them. The length of the CDR3 is 13 residues.

CDR3 sequence reads: CASSPIEHEQYF. Written as DNA, the CDR3 is TGTGCCAGCTCACCGATAGAACACGAGCAGTACTTC. This chain links TRBV18 with TRBJ2-7; D not certain. The CDR3 covers 12 residues. V lost 3 bases and J lost 5, with 8 bases in between. Germline CDR1 KGHSH, CDR2 LQKENI.

This clone was seen a handful of times. The rearrangement joins TRBV19 to TRBJ1-5; TRBD1 matches at 7 bases. Per the germline V gene, CDR1 is LNHDA and CDR2 is SQIVND (reference sequence). CDR3 length: 14 amino acids. Trimming at V came to 7 bases and at J to 5 bases, leaving 8 bases not matched to a gene. The CDR3 reads CASTAGGKYQPQHF. DNA for the CDR3: TGTGCCAGTACCGCAGGGGGAAAGTATCAGCCCCAGCATTTT.

The chain has TRBV5-6 and TRBJ2-5; possibly TRBD2 for D (5 bases). The ends were cut back, 4 bases at V and 4 bases at J, with 11 bases in the middle. Germline lookup yields CDR1 SGHDT and CDR2 YYEEEE. CDR3 length: 13 amino acids. This CDR3 reads CASSGLRPETQYF. CDR3 in DNA: TGTGCCAGCAGCGGACTTAGGCCAGAGACCCAGTACTTC.

V usage is TRBV27 and J usage is TRBJ2-3; D is unclear. Germline CDR1 MNHEY, CDR2 SMNVEV (reference sequence). Trimming removed 2 bases at V and 3 bases at J, with 9 bases between. This CDR3 has 14 amino acids. The CDR3 DNA follows: TGTGCCAGCAGTTTAGTTCCCGGGACAGATACGCAGTATTTT. Protein product: CASSLVPGTDTQYF.

The rearrangement links TRBV27 to TRBJ1-1; tentatively, D is TRBD1 (6 bases). The CDR3 is 13 residues long. The germline V and J ends were trimmed by 3 bases and 3 bases, with 8 bases remaining between them. Germline V gene data show CDR1 as MNHEY and CDR2 as SMNVEV (reference sequence). Written as DNA, the CDR3 is TGTGCCAGCAGTTTTACAGGGTACACTGAAGCTTTCTTT. Translating gives CASSFTGYTEAFF.

CDR3 protein: CASSLRYRAYEQYF. The CDR3 region has the DNA TGTGCCAGCAGCTTGAGATACAGGGCCTACGAGCAGTACTTC. This chain joins TRBV11-2 and TRBJ2-7; D might be TRBD1 (6 bases). V was trimmed by 3 bases and J by 2 bases, leaving 11 bases between them. Germline V gives CDR1 SGHAT, CDR2 FQNNGV. The CDR3 covers 14 residues. Variable domain in full (rest from reference TRBV11-2 and TRBJ2-7): EAGVAQSPRYKIIEKRQSVAFWCNPISGHATLYWYQQILGQGPKLLIQFQNNGVVDDSQLPKDRFSAERLKGVDSTLKIQPAKLEDSAVYLCASSLRYRAYEQYFGPGTRLTVT.

This chain uses TRBV7-8 with TRBJ2-3; D uncertain. The CDR3 spans 15 residues. With 1 base removed from V and 4 bases from J, the gap between germline ends came to 12 bases. Germline CDR1 SGHVS, CDR2 FQNEAQ. The CDR3 reads CASSLDGRRADTQYF. CDR3 bases: TGTGCCAGCAGCTTAGACGGAAGACGGGCAGATACGCAGTATTTT.

The chain joins TRBV4-2 to TRBJ2-7; TRBD2 aligns across 8 bases. Germline CDR1 is LGHNA and CDR2 is YNFKEQ. V dropped 5 bases and J dropped 0; count of bases not matched to a gene: 6. CDR3 length: 15 residues. CDR3 nucleotides: TGTGCCAGCAGCGTTAGCGGGATTACCTCCTACGAGCAGTACTTC. It codes for CASSVSGITSYEQYF.

The chain has TRBV30 and TRBJ2-3; no clear D. CDR1 is GTSNPN and CDR2 is SVGIG in the germline V gene (reference sequence). Trimming removed 3 bases at V and 0 bases at J, with 7 bases between. The CDR3 is 13 amino acids. This CDR3 is CAWRVRSTDTQYF. In nucleotides, the CDR3 is TGTGCCTGGAGGGTCCGGAGCACAGATACGCAGTATTTT.

V gene TRBV2 combines with J gene TRBJ2-7; D is unclear. The CDR3 contains 13 residues. The ends were cut back, 2 bases at V and 3 bases at J, with 8 bases in the middle. CDR1 and CDR2 from the germline V gene are SNHLY and FYNNEI. CDR3 amino acids: CASSERLNYEQYF. The DNA for the CDR3 is TGTGCCAGCAGTGAAAGACTGAACTACGAGCAGTACTTC.

V and J are TRBV6-6 and TRBJ1-1; 9 positions match TRBD1. V lost 4 bases to trimming and J lost 1 base; unmatched junction nucleotides: 4. The CDR3 totals 15 residues. Germline assignment: CDR1 MNHNY and CDR2 SVGAGI (reference sequence). The CDR3 reads CASSSPGQGNTEAFF. Written as DNA, the CDR3 is TGTGCCAGCAGTTCACCGGGACAGGGGAACACTGAAGCTTTCTTT.